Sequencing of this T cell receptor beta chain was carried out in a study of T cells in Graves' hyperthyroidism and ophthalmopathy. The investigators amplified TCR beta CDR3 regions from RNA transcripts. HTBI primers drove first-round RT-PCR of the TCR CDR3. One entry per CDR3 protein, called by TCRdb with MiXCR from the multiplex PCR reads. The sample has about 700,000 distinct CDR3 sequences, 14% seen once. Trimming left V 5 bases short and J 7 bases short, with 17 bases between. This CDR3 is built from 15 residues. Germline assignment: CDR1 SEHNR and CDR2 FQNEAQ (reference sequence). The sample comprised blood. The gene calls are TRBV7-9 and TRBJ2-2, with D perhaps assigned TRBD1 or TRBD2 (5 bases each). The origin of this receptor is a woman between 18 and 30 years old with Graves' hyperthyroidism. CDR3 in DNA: TGTGCCAGCAGCATGGGACCCACCACCGACGGGGAGCTGTTTTTT. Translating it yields CASSMGPTTDGELFF.